This entry concerns a single T cell receptor (beta chain). Its specificity is not known. Germline V gene data show CDR1 as MNHEY and CDR2 as SVGAGI. V trimming: 6 bases; J trimming: 0 bases; junction bases outside the gene matches: 5. The length of the CDR3 is 15 residues. This sample stems from a study of T cell responses to AZD1222 COVID-19 vaccine. The study's findings and limits: Dominant CD4 TCR responses targeted spike regions 160-218 and 743-854. The repertoires were collected only after the peak T cell response. Baseline seropositives among AZD1222 recipients totaled only 5 to 7. Spike-specific TCR repertoires showed rising breadth and depth after two AZD1222 doses.

Sequencing was performed with immunoSEQ multiplex PCR; in TCRdb, only in-frame clones are kept and a portion is missing. The sample yields 90,000 to 100,000 clones, roughly 85% seen once. This TCR was sampled from an adult in good health. Specimen: peripheral blood, collected on day 0 of AZD1222 vaccination. The rearrangement uses TRBV6-5 and TRBJ2-1; 7 bases are shared with TRBD2. In DNA form, the CDR3 reads TGTGCCAGCAGGCGGGGAGGGAGCTCCTACAATGAGCAGTTCTTC. Amino acid sequence: CASRRGGSSYNEQFF.